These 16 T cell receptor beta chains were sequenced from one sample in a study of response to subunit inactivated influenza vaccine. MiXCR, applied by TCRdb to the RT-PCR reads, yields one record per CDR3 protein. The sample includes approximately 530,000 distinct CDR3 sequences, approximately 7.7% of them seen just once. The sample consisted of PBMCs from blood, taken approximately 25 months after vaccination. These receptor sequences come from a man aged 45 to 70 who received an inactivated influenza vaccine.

The CDR3 nucleotides read TGCAGCGTGTCGAGGACAGCCATCGGCTACAATGAGCAGTTCTTC. Protein: CSVSRTAIGYNEQFF. The rearrangement links TRBV29-1 to TRBJ2-1; tentative D call: TRBD1 (6 bases). The CDR3 is made up of 15 amino acids. Germline lookup yields CDR1 SQVTM and CDR2 ANQGSEA. Trimming left V 6 bases short and J 3 bases short, with 18 bases between.

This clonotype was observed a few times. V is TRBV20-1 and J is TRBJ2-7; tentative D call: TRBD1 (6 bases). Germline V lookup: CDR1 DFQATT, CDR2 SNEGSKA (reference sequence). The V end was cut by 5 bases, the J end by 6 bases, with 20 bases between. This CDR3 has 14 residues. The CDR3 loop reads CSAQEGQPDGEQYF. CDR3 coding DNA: TGCAGTGCTCAAGAAGGACAGCCGGACGGCGAGCAGTACTTC.

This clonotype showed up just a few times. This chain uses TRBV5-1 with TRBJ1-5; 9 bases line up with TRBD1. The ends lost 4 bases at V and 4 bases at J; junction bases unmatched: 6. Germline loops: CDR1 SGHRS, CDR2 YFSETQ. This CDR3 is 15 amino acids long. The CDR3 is CASSPWTGENQPQHF. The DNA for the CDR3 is TGCGCCAGCAGCCCCTGGACAGGGGAGAATCAGCCCCAGCATTTT.

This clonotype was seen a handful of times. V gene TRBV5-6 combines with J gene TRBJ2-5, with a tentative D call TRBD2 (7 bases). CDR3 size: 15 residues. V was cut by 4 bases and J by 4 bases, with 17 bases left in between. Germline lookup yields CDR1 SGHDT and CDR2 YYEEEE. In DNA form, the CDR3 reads TGTGCCAGCAGCCCAGGCGGGGGCTCTAGAGAGACCCAGTACTTC. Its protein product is CASSPGGGSRETQYF.

The CDR3 sequence: CASTEDSTGELFF. The DNA for the CDR3 is TGTGCCAGCACCGAGGACAGCACCGGGGAGCTGTTTTTT. The rearrangement joins TRBV12-3 or TRBV12-4 to TRBJ2-2, with a possible D match to TRBD1 (6 bases). This CDR3 spans 13 amino acids. V gave up 7 bases and J gave up 4 bases, with 10 bases separating them.

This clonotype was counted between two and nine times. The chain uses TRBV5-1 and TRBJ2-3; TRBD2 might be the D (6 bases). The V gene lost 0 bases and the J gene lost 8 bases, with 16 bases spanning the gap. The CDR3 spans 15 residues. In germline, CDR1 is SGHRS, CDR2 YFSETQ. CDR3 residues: CASSLGPGGVGTQYF. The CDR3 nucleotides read TGCGCCAGCAGCTTGGGTCCAGGAGGGGTAGGTACGCAGTATTTT.

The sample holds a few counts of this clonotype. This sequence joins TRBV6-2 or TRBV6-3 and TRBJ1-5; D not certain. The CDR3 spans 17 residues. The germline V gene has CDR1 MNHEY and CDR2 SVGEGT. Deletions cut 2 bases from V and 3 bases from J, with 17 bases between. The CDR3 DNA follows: TGTGCCAGCAGTTACGGGCACCACTTAGGTCTCAATCAGCCCCAGCATTTT. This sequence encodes CASSYGHHLGLNQPQHF.

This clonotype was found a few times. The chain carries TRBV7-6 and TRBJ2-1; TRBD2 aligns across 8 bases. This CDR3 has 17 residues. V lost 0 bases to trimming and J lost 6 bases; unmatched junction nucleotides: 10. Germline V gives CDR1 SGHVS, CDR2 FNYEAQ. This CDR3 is CASSLALRGGLPNEQFF. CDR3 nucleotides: TGTGCCAGCAGCTTAGCTCTCCGGGGGGGCCTCCCCAATGAGCAGTTCTTC.

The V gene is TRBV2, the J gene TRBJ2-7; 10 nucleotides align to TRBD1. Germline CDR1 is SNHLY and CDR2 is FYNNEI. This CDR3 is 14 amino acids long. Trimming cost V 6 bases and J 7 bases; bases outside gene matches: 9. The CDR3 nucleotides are TGTGCCAGCAGGAAGGGACAGGGGTTGGAGGAGCAGTACTTC. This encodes CASRKGQGLEEQYF.

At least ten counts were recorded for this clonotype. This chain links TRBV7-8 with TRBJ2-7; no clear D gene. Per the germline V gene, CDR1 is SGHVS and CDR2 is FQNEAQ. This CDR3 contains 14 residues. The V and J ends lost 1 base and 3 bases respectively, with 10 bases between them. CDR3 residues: CASSLVVTNYEQYF. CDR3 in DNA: TGTGCCAGCAGCTTAGTGGTCACCAACTACGAGCAGTACTTC.

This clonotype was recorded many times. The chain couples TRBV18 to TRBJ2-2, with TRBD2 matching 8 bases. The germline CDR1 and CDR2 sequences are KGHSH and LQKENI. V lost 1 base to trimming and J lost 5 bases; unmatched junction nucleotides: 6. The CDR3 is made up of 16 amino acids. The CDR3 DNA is TGTGCCAGCTCACCACGGGATGGACTAGCTACCGGGGAGCTGTTTTTT. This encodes CASSPRDGLATGELFF.

Here the CDR3 DNA reads TGTGCCAGCAGCTTGAAAGGGCGCGAGCAGTACTTC. Protein product: CASSLKGREQYF. The rearrangement uses TRBV5-6 and TRBJ2-7; D unresolved. Germline V CDR1 and CDR2: SGHDT, YYEEEE. Trimming left V 1 base short and J 6 bases short, with 8 bases between. The CDR3 has 12 residues.

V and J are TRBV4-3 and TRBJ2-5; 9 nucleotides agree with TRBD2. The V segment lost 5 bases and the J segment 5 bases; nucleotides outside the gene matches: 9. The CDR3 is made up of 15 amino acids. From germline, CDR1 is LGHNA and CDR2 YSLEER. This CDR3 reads CASSTRTSVGETQYF. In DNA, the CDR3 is TGCGCCAGCAGCACCCGGACTAGCGTAGGGGAGACCCAGTACTTC.

Here the CDR3 reads CASSIAGEGREQYF. The CDR3 DNA reads as TGTGCCAGCAGCATAGCGGGAGAAGGACGCGAGCAGTACTTC. V and J are TRBV12-3 or TRBV12-4 and TRBJ2-7; 9 bases line up with TRBD2. V was pared by 6 bases and J by 6 bases, with 9 bases of the junction left unmatched. The CDR3 runs 14 residues.

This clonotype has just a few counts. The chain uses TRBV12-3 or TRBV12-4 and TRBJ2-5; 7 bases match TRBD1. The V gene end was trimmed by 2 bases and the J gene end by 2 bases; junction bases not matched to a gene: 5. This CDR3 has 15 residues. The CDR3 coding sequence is TGTGCCAGCAGTTTATGGGGACAGCCACAAGAGACCCAGTACTTC. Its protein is CASSLWGQPQETQYF.

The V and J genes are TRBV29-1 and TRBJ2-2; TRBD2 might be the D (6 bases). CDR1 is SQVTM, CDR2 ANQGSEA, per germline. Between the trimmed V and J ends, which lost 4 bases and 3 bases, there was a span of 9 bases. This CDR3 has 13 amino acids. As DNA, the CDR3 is TGCAGCGTTGGGGAGCGGGACACCGGGGAGCTGTTTTTT. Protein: CSVGERDTGELFF.